The T cell receptor (beta chain) under discussion was sequenced for a study of T cell responses to AZD1222 COVID-19 vaccine. Findings and limits, study-wide: When two AZD1222 doses had been given, Spike-specific TCR breadth and depth rose. Repertoires were collected only later (after the peak T cell response had occurred).

As to this clone: Its target is not known.

Germline CDR1 reads SGDLS; CDR2 reads YYNGEE. The CDR3 contains 13 residues. The V and J ends lost 3 bases and 4 bases respectively, with 11 bases between them. Profiling relied on immunoSEQ multiplex PCR, and the TCRdb table lists in-frame clones only, not all of them. The sample contains about 180,000 clones, approximately 95% of which appear only once. This TCR came from an adult who received the MenACWY meningococcal vaccine as a control. The source was peripheral blood, collected 28 days after the second dose of the MenACWY control vaccine. The rearrangement joins TRBV9 to TRBJ2-7; weak D call: TRBD2 (5 bases). CDR3 region: CASSAGSGYEQYF. CDR3 nucleotide sequence: TGTGCCAGCAGCGCGGGGTCGGGGTACGAGCAGTACTTC.